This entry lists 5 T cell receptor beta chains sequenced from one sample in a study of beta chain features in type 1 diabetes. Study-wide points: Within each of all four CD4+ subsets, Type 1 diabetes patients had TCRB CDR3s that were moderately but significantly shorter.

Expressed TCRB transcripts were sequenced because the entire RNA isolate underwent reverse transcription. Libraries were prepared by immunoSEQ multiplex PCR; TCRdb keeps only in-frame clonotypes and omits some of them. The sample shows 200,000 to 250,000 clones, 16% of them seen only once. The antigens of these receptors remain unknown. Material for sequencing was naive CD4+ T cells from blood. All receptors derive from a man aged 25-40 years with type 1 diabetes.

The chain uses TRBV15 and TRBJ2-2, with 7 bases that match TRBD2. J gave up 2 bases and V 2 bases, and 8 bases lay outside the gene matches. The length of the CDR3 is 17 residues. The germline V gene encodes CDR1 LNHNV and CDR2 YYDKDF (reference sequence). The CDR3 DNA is TGTGCCACCAGCAGATTCACTAGCGAGGGAAACACCGGGGAGCTGTTTTTT. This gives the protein CATSRFTSEGNTGELFF.

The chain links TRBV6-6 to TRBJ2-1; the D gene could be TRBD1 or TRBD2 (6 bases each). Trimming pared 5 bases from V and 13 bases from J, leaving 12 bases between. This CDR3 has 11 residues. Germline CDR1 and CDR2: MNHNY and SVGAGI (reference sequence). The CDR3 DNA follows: TGTGCCAGCAGTATACAGGGAGGACAGTTCTTC. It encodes CASSIQGGQFF.

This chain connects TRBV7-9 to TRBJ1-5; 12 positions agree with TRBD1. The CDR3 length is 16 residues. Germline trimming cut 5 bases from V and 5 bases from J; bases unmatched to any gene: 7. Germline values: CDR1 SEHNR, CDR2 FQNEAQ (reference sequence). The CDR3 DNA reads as TGTGCCAGCAGCGTGGATGGGACAGGGGGCCATCAGCCCCAGCATTTT. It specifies CASSVDGTGGHQPQHF. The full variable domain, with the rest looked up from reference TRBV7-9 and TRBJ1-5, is DTGVSQNPRHKITKRGQNVTFRCDPISEHNRLYWYRQTLGQGPEFLTYFQNEAQLEKSRLLSDRFSAERPKGSFSTLEIQRTEQGDSAMYLCASSVDGTGGHQPQHFGDGTRLSIL.

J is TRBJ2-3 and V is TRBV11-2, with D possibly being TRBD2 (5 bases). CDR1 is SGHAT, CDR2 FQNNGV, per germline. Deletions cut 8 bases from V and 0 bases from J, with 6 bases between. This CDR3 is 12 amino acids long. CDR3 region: CASSGSTDTQYF. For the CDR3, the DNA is TGTGCCAGCTCGGGGAGCACAGATACGCAGTATTTT.

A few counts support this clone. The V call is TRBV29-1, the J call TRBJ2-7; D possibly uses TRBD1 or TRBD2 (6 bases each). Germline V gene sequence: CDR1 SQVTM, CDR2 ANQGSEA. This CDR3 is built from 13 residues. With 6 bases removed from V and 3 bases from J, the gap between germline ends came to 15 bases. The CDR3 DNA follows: TGCAGCGTAGGAGGGGGGAGGCACTACGAGCAGTACTTC. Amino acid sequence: CSVGGGRHYEQYF.